This T cell receptor (beta chain) came from a study of graft-versus-host responses after intestinal transplantation. Background on the study: Once they had received anti-thymocyte globulin induction, all recipients took tacrolimus and steroids for around three years.

This CDR3 has 16 amino acids. Unmatched junction bases numbered 9, after V lost 4 bases and J lost 4 bases. The V gene's germline CDR1 is LGHNA and CDR2 YSLEER. Processing was applied to graft tissue in order to liberate intraepithelial and lamina propria lymphocytes. Measured with immunoSEQ multiplex PCR; TCRdb has only the in-frame clones, and not every one. Among 50,000 to 75,000 clones listed, 75% to 90% were seen once. The material was ileum tissue, obtained less than 400 days after transplant. The V gene is TRBV4-3, the J gene TRBJ2-7, with 11 bases that match TRBD2. The TCR originated in a human patient who received an intestinal transplant, so some T cells may come from the graft donor. The CDR3 nucleotides read TGCGCCAGCAGCCCCGCACTAGCGGGAGTTCGGTACGAGCAGTACTTC. This codes for CASSPALAGVRYEQYF.